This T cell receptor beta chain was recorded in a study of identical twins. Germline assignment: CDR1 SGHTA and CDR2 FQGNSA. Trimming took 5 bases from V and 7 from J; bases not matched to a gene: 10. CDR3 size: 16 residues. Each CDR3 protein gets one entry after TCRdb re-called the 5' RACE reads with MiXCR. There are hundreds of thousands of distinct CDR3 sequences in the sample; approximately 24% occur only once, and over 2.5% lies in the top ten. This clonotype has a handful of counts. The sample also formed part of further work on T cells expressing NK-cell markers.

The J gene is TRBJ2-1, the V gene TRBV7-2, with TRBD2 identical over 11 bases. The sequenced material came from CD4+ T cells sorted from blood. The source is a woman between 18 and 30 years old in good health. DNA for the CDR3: TGTGCCAGCAGCCCGCCACTAGCGGGAGTTGGGAATGAGCAGTTCTTC. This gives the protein CASSPPLAGVGNEQFF.